This T cell receptor beta chain emerged from a study of cytomegalovirus exposure and HLA in healthy donors. Study details: The study's early data release held about 80 million unique TCRs from HLA-typed donors.

Regarding the study as a whole: The study designated fewer than 200 TCR beta chains cytomegalovirus-associated. Previously analyzed data showed that most TCR beta V segments were productive at a frequency of about 90% or about 30%.

For this clone: Its specificity is not known.

CDR1 MNHEY and CDR2 SVGAGI come from the germline V gene. This CDR3 region has 15 residues. The V end lost 5 bases, the J end lost 7 bases, and 17 bases lay between the germline ends. The primer mix had 60 Vbeta and 13 Jbeta primers. Only in-frame clones appear in the TCRdb table, and some are missing; sequencing was by immunoSEQ multiplex PCR. The sample holds about 69,000 clones; less than 70% are singletons and the top ten take about 10%. This TCR was recovered from a woman in her 30s in good health and CMV-seronegative. The chain couples TRBV6-5 to TRBJ1-4, with D perhaps matching TRBD1 (5 bases). The source material was PBMCs. This chain's CDR3 is CASSRQGFVREKLFF. CDR3 bases: TGTGCCAGCAGTCGCCAGGGATTTGTTCGTGAAAAACTGTTTTTT.